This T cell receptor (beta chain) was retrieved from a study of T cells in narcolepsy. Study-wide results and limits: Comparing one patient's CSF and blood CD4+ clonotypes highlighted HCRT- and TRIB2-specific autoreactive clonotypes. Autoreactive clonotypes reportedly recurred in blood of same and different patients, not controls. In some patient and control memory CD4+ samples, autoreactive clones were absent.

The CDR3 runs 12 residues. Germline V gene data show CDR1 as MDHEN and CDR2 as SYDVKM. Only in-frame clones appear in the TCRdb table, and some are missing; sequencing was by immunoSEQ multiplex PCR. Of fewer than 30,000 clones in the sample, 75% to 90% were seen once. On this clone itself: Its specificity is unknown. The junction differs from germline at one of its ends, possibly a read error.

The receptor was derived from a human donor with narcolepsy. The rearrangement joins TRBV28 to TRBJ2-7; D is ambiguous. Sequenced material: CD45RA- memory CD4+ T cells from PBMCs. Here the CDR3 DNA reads TGTGCCAGCAAAGATTCCGTTGACGAGCGGTACTTC. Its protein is CASKDSVDERYF.